This T cell receptor beta chain was found in a study of OX40 agonist ivuxolimab in advanced cancers. Broader study findings: Expansion of clones was among the lowest in partial responders at 0.1-3.0 mg/kg. Relative to CD4+ cells, CD8+ T cells on average had more expanded clones.

The CDR3 length is 14 residues. Germline assignment: CDR1 MNHNS and CDR2 SASEGT. The V and J ends lost 5 bases and 7 bases, in that order; junction bases with no gene match: 6. With respect to this clone: Its antigen is as yet unknown.

Produced via immunoSEQ multiplex PCR; TCRdb's table is partial and in-frame only. The data show some 80,000 clones, about 94% seen once. Material: CD4+ or CD8+ T cells sorted from blood, obtained in a trial of the OX40 agonist ivuxolimab. The receptor was derived from an adult with an advanced solid tumor such as melanoma, head and neck, liver or kidney cancer. V is TRBV6-1 and J is TRBJ2-2; 8 bases are shared with TRBD2. Written as DNA, the CDR3 is TGTGCCAGCAGTCGGGGGGGGGCTGACGGGGAGCTGTTTTTT. Its translation: CASSRGGADGELFF.